This TCR beta chain was profiled in a study of cytomegalovirus exposure and HLA in healthy donors. Study-wide findings and caveats: As was reported, the classifier diagnosed cytomegalovirus status with high specificity and sensitivity. Most TCRs appeared rarely, but some public TCRs recurred in many donors.

As concerns this clone: The antigen is unknown.

TCRdb's table, derived via immunoSEQ multiplex PCR, lists solely in-frame clones and lacks some. The sample has approximately 280,000 clones, around 87% seen once. CDR1 MNHEY and CDR2 SMNVEV come from the germline V gene (reference sequence). The CDR3 has 14 amino acids. Trimming cost V 2 bases and J 0 bases, with 8 bases left between them. Sequenced: PBMCs. V usage is TRBV27 and J usage is TRBJ2-7; D not certain. The sequence came from a woman aged 18-35 years in good health and CMV-seronegative. For the CDR3, the DNA is TGTGCCAGCAGTTTAATGGGCAGCTCCTACGAGCAGTACTTC. Translation: CASSLMGSSYEQYF.